These 16 T cell receptor beta chains were all obtained from the same sample, sequenced in a study of T cell responses to AZD1222 COVID-19 vaccine. Assay used: immunoSEQ multiplex PCR; TCRdb lists only in-frame clones, some missing. The sample comprises approximately 160,000 clones, about nine tenths of which are singletons, and about 1.6% rests with the top ten. The sample was peripheral blood, taken on day 0 of AZD1222 vaccination. Receptors were obtained from an adult in good health.

The chain uses TRBV4-1 and TRBJ1-3, with a possible D match to TRBD1 (5 bases). This CDR3 region has 16 residues. Germline values: CDR1 MGHRA, CDR2 YSYEKL. Trimming cost V 0 bases and J 4 bases, with 13 bases left between them. Here the CDR3 DNA reads TGCGCCAGCAGCCAAGATCAGTGGGGGGACGGAAACACCATATATTTT. Translated: CASSQDQWGDGNTIYF.

The gene calls are TRBV7-8 and TRBJ2-3; possibly TRBD1 or TRBD2 for D (6 bases each). Trimming pared 5 bases from V and 6 bases from J, leaving 21 bases between. This CDR3 contains 16 residues. Looked up from germline, CDR1 is SGHVS and CDR2 is FQNEAQ. In DNA form, the CDR3 reads TGTGCCAGCAGCGCCCGCTGGGGGGCCCTCGGGGATACGCAGTATTTT. It yields the protein CASSARWGALGDTQYF.

The chain uses TRBV19 and TRBJ1-1; no definite D call. V was clipped by 7 bases and J by 1 base, with 10 bases between them. The germline V gene has CDR1 LNHDA and CDR2 SQIVND (reference sequence). CDR3 size: 13 residues. CDR3 region: CASIRKPNTEAFF. The CDR3 nucleotides are TGTGCCAGTATACGCAAACCGAACACTGAAGCTTTCTTT.

Remarks on this clone: A junction boundary mismatches the germline segment, possibly from a read error. The chain is built from TRBV7-7 and TRBJ2-2, with D unclear. Germline CDR1 reads SSHAT; CDR2 reads FNYEAQ (reference sequence). The CDR3 is made up of 14 amino acids. The CDR3 loop is CASSTQPNTGELFF. In DNA form, the CDR3 reads TGTGCTAGCAGCACACAGCCGAACACCGGGGAGCTGTTTTTT.

V gene TRBV7-2 combines with J gene TRBJ1-1, with TRBD1 matching over 9 bases. The CDR3 is 15 amino acids. Germline V CDR1 and CDR2: SGHTA, FQGNSA. The junction had 9 bases not matched to a gene; V was cut back by 5 bases and J by 5 bases. This CDR3 reads CASSRTTGGRTEAFF. CDR3 coding DNA: TGTGCCAGCAGCCGTACCACAGGGGGCCGGACTGAAGCTTTCTTT.

This clone was picked up one time. V usage is TRBV4-1 and J usage is TRBJ2-3; possible D gene TRBD2, 5 bases. CDR1 is MGHRA, CDR2 YSYEKL, per germline. The ends were cut back, 1 base at V and 1 base at J, with 12 bases in the middle. The CDR3 runs to 16 residues. CDR3 nucleotide sequence: TGCGCCAGCAGCCAAGTTATGCGGGCGGGCACAGATACGCAGTATTTT. This sequence encodes CASSQVMRAGTDTQYF.

As DNA, the CDR3 is TGTGCCAGCAGCCAAGATAATCTTGAGGGCCTAGAGCAGTTCTTC. It codes for CASSQDNLEGLEQFF. V and J are TRBV4-2 and TRBJ2-1; perhaps TRBD2 as D (5 bases). Germline CDR1 is LGHNA and CDR2 is YNFKEQ. The CDR3 runs 15 residues. Trimming stripped 0 bases from V and 10 bases from J, with 16 bases between.

This clone has a handful of counts. The J gene is TRBJ1-5, the V gene TRBV6-5; D gene unclear. This CDR3 contains 12 residues. Trimming pared 6 bases from V and 6 bases from J, leaving 9 bases between. The germline gives CDR1 MNHEY, CDR2 SVGAGI. The CDR3 reads CASSGPFQPQHF. CDR3 DNA sequence: TGTGCCAGCAGCGGACCTTTTCAGCCCCAGCATTTT.

This clone was counted a single time. This chain uses TRBV6-5 with TRBJ2-3, with D unresolved. V lost 6 bases to trimming and J lost 6 bases, with 13 bases between them. The CDR3 sequence is 13 residues long. Germline V gene data show CDR1 as MNHEY and CDR2 as SVGAGI. In DNA form, the CDR3 reads TGTGCCAGCAGGCTAGGGTCGAGGGATACGCAGTATTTT. Residues: CASRLGSRDTQYF.

The chain recombines TRBV28 with TRBJ2-3; no clear D. The CDR3 has 14 residues. The V gene lost 6 bases and the J gene lost 0 bases, with 10 bases spanning the gap. Germline V CDR1 and CDR2: MDHEN, SYDVKM. The CDR3 DNA sequence: TGTGCCAGCAGAGCACCCAAAAGCACAGATACGCAGTATTTT. It yields the protein CASRAPKSTDTQYF.

This clone has a single count. V usage is TRBV3-1 (or the pseudogene TRBV3-2) and J usage is TRBJ2-5; D gene unclear. This CDR3 is built from 14 residues. V lost 4 bases and J lost 5, with 14 bases in between. From germline, CDR1 is LGHDT and CDR2 YNNKEL (reference sequence). CDR3 in DNA: TGTGCCAGCAGCCGAGAGACCCAGAGGGAGACCCAGTACTTC. This encodes CASSRETQRETQYF.

Only one count was recorded for this clone. The rearrangement uses TRBV25-1 and TRBJ1-5, with unresolved D. The CDR3 is 14 residues long. Germline V gene sequence: CDR1 MGHDK, CDR2 SYGVNS. Trimming took 8 bases from V and 0 from J, leaving 11 bases between them. The CDR3 region is CASSGPYSNQPQHF. In nucleotides, the CDR3 is TGTGCCAGCTCTGGCCCTTATAGCAATCAGCCCCAGCATTTT.

This clone appeared once. This chain links TRBV29-1 with TRBJ1-2; D is ambiguous. V dropped 1 base and J dropped 0 bases, with 9 bases sitting between them. Germline V CDR1 and CDR2: SQVTM, ANQGSEA. The CDR3 spans 14 residues. This CDR3 reads CSVEVRSSNYGYTF. In nucleotides, the CDR3 is TGCAGCGTTGAAGTCCGGTCCTCTAACTATGGCTACACCTTC.

This sequence joins TRBV7-9 and TRBJ2-1; unclear D gene. The CDR3 is 14 amino acids. The V end was cut by 2 bases, the J end by 5 bases, with 10 bases between. Germline V gives CDR1 SEHNR, CDR2 FQNEAQ (reference sequence). The CDR3 DNA reads TGTGCCAGCAGCTTAAAGGCATTTAACAATGAGCAGTTCTTC. Its translation: CASSLKAFNNEQFF. The entire variable domain, with the rest obtained from reference TRBV7-9 and TRBJ2-1, is as follows: DTGVSQNPRHKITKRGQNVTFRCDPISEHNRLYWYRQTLGQGPEFLTYFQNEAQLEKSRLLSDRFSAERPKGSFSTLEIQRTEQGDSAMYLCASSLKAFNNEQFFGPGTRLTVL.

This chain joins TRBV6-5 and TRBJ2-1, with D possibly TRBD1 on 6 matching bases. The CDR3 loop spans 14 amino acids. Germline CDR1 MNHEY, CDR2 SVGAGI. The V gene lost 6 bases and the J gene lost 4 bases, with 13 bases spanning the gap. In nucleotides, the CDR3 is TGTGCCAGCAGCCCACAGGGAGTTTACAATGAGCAGTTCTTC. Protein: CASSPQGVYNEQFF.

The chain employs TRBV15 and TRBJ1-4, with D tentatively TRBD1 (5 bases). CDR1 and CDR2 from the germline V gene are LNHNV and YYDKDF (reference sequence). V was shortened by 1 base and J by 7 bases, with 16 bases between the two germline ends. The CDR3 sequence is 16 residues long. CDR3 residues: CATSRGGGGVIEKLFF. CDR3 bases: TGTGCCACCAGCAGAGGGGGCGGCGGGGTCATTGAAAAACTGTTTTTT.